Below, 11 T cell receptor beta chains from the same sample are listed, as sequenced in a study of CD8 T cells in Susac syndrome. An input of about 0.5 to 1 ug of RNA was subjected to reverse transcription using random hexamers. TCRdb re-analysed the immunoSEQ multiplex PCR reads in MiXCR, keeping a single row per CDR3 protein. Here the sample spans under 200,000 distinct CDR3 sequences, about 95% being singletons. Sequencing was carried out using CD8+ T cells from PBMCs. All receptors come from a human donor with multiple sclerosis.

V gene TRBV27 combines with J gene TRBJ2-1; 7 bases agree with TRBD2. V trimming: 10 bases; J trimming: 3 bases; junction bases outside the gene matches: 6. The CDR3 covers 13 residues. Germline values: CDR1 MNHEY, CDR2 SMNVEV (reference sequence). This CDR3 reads CATGSSGYNEQFF. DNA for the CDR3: TGTGCCACGGGTTCTAGCGGCTACAATGAGCAGTTCTTC.

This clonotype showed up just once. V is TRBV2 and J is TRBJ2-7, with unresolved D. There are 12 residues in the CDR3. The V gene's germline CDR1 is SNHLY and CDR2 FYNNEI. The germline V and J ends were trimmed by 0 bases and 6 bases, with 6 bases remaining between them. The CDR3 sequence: CASSEAGPEQYF. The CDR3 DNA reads TGTGCCAGCAGTGAAGCGGGCCCCGAGCAGTACTTC.

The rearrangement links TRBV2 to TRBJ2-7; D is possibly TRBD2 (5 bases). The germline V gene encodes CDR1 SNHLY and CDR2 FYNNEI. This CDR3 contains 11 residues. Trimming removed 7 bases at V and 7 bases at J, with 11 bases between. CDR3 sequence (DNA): TGTGCCAGCATGTTTGAGGGTGAGCAGTACTTC. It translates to CASMFEGEQYF.

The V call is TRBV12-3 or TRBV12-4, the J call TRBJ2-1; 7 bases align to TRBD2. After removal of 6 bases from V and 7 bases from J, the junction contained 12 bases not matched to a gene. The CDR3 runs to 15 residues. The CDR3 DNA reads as TGTGCCAGCAGGTCCCCCGGGAGGACTGGGAATGAGCAGTTCTTC. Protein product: CASRSPGRTGNEQFF.

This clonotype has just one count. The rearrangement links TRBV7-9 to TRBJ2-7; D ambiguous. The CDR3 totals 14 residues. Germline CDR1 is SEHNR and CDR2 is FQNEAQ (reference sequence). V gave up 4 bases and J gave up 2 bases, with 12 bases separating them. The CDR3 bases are TGTGCCAGCAGCTCCCCGACACCGGCCTACGAGCAGTACTTC. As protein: CASSSPTPAYEQYF.

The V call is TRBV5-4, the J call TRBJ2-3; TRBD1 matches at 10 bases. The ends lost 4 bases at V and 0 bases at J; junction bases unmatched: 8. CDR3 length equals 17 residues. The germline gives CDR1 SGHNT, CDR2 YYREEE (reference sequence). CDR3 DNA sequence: TGTGCCAGCAGCCGAAGACAGGGGGCAGCTAGCACAGATACGCAGTATTTT. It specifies CASSRRQGAASTDTQYF.

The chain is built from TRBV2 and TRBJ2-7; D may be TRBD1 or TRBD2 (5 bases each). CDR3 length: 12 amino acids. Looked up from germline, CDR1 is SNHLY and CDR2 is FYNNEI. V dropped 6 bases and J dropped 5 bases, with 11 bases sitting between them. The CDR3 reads CASRGTWDEQYF. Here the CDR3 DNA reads TGTGCCAGCAGGGGGACCTGGGACGAGCAGTACTTC.

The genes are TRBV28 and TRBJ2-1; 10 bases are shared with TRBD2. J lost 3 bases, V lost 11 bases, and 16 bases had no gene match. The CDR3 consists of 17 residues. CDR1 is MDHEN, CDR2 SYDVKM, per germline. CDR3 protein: CAARFWGAGGNYNEQFF. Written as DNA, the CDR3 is TGTGCCGCCCGTTTCTGGGGAGCGGGAGGGAACTACAATGAGCAGTTCTTC.

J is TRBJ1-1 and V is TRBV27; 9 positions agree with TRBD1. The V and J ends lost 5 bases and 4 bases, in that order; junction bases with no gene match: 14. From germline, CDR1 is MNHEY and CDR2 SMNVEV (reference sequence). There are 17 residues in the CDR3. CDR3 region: CASSRTGGMFISTEAFF. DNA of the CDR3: TGTGCCAGCAGTAGAACAGGGGGCATGTTTATAAGCACTGAAGCTTTCTTT.

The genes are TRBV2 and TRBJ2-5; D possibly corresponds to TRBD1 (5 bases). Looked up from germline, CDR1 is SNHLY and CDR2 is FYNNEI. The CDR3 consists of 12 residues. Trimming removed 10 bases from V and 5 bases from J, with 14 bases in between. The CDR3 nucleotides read TGTGCCACACAGGACGGGTGGGAGACCCAGTACTTC. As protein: CATQDGWETQYF.

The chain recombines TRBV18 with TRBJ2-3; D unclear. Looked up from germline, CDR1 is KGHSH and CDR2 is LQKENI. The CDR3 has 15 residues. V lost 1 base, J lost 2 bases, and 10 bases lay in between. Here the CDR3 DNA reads TGTGCCAGCTCACCACTCATCGAGAACACAGATACGCAGTATTTT. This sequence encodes CASSPLIENTDTQYF.